The clone carrying this TCR beta chain was seen only a few times. Its specificity is unknown. This entry is derived from a study of T-cell reconstitution after alpha-beta-depleted transplantation in children. Study results and limitations: High day-60 TCRbeta diversity in some patients came from surviving recipient T cells and thymic progenitors. Newly made T cells mostly supplied T-cell counts and diversity one year after transplant. About two months after transplant, alpha-beta T cells reportedly came from several hundred expanded graft clones.

CDR1 is WSHSY and CDR2 is SAAADI in the germline V gene. The trim removed 4 bases at V and 2 bases at J, leaving 7 bases unmatched. The CDR3 covers 15 residues. As it was prepared, the TCRbeta library received unique molecular identifiers. TCRdb re-derived calls from the PCR reads in MiXCR, one entry per CDR3 protein. Altogether a few hundred thousand distinct CDR3 sequences are present, roughly 16% being singletons, with the ten largest covering 29%. This sequence joins TRBV10-2 and TRBJ2-7, with 8 bases lining up with TRBD2. This sample comprised PBMCs, mostly from graft donor cells, obtained 360 days after TCRalphabeta/CD19-depleted stem cell transplant. The clonotype comes from a boy younger than two who had a stem cell transplant for Wiskott-Aldrich syndrome, so the T cells may come from the graft donor. CDR3 sequence reads: CASSASPGGPYEQYF. In nucleotides, the CDR3 is TGCGCCAGCAGTGCATCGCCGGGGGGGCCCTACGAGCAGTACTTC.